This is a list of T cell receptor beta chains from one sample in a study of T cell repertoires in cytomegalovirus infection. No antigen is known for these receptors. TCRdb reprocessed the reads via MiXCR and lists one record per CDR3 protein. The data hold approximately 990,000 distinct CDR3 sequences, with more than 25% observed a single time. Sequenced material: cultured CD8+ T cells from PBMCs, taken from culture after CMV antigen stimulation. Every receptor here comes from a human donor in good health (CMV status not recorded). Some clones in this sample may be carry-over from other donors' samples. CDR3s leave out the opening cysteine and the closing phenylalanine or tryptophan.

TRBV27	TRBJ1-1	ASSAGSGTEAF
TRBV7-6	TRBJ1-2	ASSRTGSSYGYT
TRBV5-5	TRBJ2-7	ASSSDTLLFYEQY
TRBV20-1	TRBJ2-7	SARDSRTTYEQY
TRBV7-9	TRBJ1-1	ASTLVNTEAF
TRBV25-1	TRBJ2-3	ASRAPGQGTDTQY
TRBV7-9	TRBJ2-1	ASTTSWEFYNEQF
TRBV27	TRBJ2-2	ASSLPPLAGGHITGELF
TRBV6-8	TRBJ2-1	ASSDPLTPYNEQF
TRBV7-9	TRBJ1-1	ATNLPGGNIDTEAF
TRBV7-6	TRBJ1-2	ASSRTRTADNYGYT
TRBV7-9	TRBJ2-7	ASSLPLTYEQY
TRBV9	TRBJ2-4	ASSPGHQNIQY
TRBV7-4	TRBJ1-1	ASSSPDRGTEAF
TRBV5-6	TRBJ2-1	ASSLFGTGSNEQF
TRBV6-5	TRBJ2-3	ASSYLQESTDTQY
TRBV10-3	TRBJ1-1	AISDPTGAPEMNTEAF
TRBV7-1	TRBJ1-1	ASSPLRGASTEAF
TRBV4-1	TRBJ2-7	ASSQDRVSSYEQY
TRBV2	TRBJ1-2	ASSEAIWDYGYT
TRBV6-6	TRBJ2-7	ASSYRQPQGLAYEQY
TRBV25-1	TRBJ2-5	ASSELRVETQY
TRBV7-2	TRBJ1-6	ASSGGDAILSPLH
TRBV7-9	TRBJ2-7	ASSFPIEGHEQY